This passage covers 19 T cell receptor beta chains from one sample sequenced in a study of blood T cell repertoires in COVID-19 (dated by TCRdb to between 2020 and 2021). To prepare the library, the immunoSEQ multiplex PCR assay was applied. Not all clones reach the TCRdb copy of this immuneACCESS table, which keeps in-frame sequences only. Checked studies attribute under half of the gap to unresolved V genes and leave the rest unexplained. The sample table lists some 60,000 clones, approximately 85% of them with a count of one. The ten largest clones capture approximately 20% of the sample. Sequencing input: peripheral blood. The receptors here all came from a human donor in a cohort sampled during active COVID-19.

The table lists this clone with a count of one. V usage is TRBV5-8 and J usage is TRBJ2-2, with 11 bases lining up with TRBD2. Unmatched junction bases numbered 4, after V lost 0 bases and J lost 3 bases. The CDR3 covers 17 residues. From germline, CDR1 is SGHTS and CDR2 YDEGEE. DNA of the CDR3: TGTGCCAGCAGCTTGGAACTAGCGGGGGATTACACCGGGGAGCTGTTTTTT. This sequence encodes CASSLELAGDYTGELFF.

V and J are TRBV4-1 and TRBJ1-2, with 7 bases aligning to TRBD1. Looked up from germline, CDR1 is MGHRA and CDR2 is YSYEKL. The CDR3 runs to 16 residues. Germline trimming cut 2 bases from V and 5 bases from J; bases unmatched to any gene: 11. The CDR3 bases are TGCGCCAGCAGCCAAACCCTGACAGGGACTCGGTATGGCTACACCTTC. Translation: CASSQTLTGTRYGYTF.

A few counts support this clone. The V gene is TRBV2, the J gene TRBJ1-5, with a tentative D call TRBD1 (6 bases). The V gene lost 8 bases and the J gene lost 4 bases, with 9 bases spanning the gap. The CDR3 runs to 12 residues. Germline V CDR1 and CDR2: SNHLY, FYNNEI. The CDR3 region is CASGRGNQPQHF. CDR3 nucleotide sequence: TGTGCCAGCGGGAGGGGGAATCAGCCCCAGCATTTT.

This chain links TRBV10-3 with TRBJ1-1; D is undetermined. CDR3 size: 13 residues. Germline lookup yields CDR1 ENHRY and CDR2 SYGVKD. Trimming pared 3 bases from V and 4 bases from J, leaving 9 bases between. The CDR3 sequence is CAISDGVATEAFF. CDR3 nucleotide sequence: TGTGCCATCAGTGACGGGGTGGCCACTGAAGCTTTCTTT.

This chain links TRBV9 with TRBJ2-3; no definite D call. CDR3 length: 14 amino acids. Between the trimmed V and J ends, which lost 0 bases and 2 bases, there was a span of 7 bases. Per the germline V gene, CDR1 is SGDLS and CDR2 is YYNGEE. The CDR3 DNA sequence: TGTGCCAGCAGCGTAGCACTTTCCACAGATACGCAGTATTTT. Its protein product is CASSVALSTDTQYF.

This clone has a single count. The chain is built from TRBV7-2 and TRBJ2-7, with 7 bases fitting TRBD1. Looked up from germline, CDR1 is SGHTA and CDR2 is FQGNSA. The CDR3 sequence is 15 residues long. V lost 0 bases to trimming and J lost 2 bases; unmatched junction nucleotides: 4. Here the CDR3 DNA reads TGTGCCAGCAGCTTAGCGGGGACAGCTACCTACGAGCAGTACTTC. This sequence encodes CASSLAGTATYEQYF.

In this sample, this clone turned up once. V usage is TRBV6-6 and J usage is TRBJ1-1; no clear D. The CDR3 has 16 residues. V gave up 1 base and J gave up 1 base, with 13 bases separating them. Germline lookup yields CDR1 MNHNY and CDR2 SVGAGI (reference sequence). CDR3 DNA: TGTGCCAGCAGTTACTTCCCTGGGAGTTCGAACACTGAAGCTTTCTTT. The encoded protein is CASSYFPGSSNTEAFF.

The CDR3: CASSYFAGQGNSPLHF. The CDR3 nucleotides are TGTGCCAGCAGTTACTTCGCTGGACAAGGAAATTCACCCCTCCACTTT. V usage is TRBV6-5 and J usage is TRBJ1-6, with a weak D call TRBD1 (5 bases). This CDR3 region has 16 residues. Trimming removed 1 base from V and 7 bases from J, with 14 bases in between. Germline V gene data show CDR1 as MNHEY and CDR2 as SVGAGI.

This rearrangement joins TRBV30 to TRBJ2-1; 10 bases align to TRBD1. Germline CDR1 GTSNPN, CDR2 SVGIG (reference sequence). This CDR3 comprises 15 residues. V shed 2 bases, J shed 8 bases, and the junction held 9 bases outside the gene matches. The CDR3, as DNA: TGTGCCTGGAGTCCATTGGGACAGGGGTATGATGAGCAGTTCTTC. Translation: CAWSPLGQGYDEQFF.

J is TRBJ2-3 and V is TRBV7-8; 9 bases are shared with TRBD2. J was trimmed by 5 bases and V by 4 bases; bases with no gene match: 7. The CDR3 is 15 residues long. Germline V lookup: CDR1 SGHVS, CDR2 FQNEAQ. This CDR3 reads CASSWLQTSGDTQYF. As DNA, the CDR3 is TGTGCCAGCAGCTGGCTACAGACTAGCGGAGATACGCAGTATTTT.

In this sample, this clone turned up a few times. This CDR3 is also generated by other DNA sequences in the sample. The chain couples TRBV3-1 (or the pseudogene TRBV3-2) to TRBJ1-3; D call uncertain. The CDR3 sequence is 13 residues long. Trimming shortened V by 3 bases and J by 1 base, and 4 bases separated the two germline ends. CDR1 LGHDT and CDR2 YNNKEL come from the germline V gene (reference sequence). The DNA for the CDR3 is TGTGCCAGCAGCCAGGCATCTGGAAACACCATATATTTT. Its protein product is CASSQASGNTIYF.

The CDR3 loop is CASSSQGGLSGANVLTF. CDR3 coding DNA: TGTGCCAGCAGTTCTCAGGGGGGCCTCTCTGGGGCCAACGTCCTGACTTTC. This chain joins TRBV27 and TRBJ2-6; weak D call: TRBD1 (7 bases). Germline V gives CDR1 MNHEY, CDR2 SMNVEV (reference sequence). The CDR3 is 17 residues long. Trimming removed 4 bases from V and 0 bases from J, with 13 bases in between.

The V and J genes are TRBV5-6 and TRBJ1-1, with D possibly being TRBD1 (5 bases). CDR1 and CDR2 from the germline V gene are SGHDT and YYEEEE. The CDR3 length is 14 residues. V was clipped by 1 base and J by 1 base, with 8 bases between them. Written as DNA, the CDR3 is TGTGCCAGCAGCTTGCCTACAGGGAACACTGAAGCTTTCTTT. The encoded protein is CASSLPTGNTEAFF. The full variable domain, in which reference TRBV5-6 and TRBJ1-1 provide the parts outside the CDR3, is DAGVTQSPTHLIKTRGQQVTLRCSPKSGHDTVSWYQQALGQGPQFIFQYYEEEERQRGNFPDRFSGHQFPNYSSELNVNALLLGDSALYLCASSLPTGNTEAFFGQGTRLTVV.

The CDR3 DNA reads as TGTGCCAGTAGTATAGATCGGGGAGAAGTGAACACTGAAGCTTTCTTT. This sequence encodes CASSIDRGEVNTEAFF. This chain connects TRBV19 to TRBJ1-1; D call uncertain. The germline CDR1 and CDR2 sequences are LNHDA and SQIVND (reference sequence). V was shortened by 0 bases and J by 0 bases, with 11 bases between the two germline ends. This CDR3 is 16 amino acids long.

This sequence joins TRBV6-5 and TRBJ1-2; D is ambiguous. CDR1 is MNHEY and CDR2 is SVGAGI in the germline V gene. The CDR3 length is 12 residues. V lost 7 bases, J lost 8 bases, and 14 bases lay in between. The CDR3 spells CASTLIPEGYTF. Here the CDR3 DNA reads TGTGCCAGCACACTCATACCGGAGGGCTACACCTTC.

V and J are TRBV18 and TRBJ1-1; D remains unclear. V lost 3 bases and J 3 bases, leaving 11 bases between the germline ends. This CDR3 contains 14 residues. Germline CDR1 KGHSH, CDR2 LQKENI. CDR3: CASSPEDLDTEAFF. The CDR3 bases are TGTGCCAGCTCACCTGAGGACTTGGACACTGAAGCTTTCTTT.

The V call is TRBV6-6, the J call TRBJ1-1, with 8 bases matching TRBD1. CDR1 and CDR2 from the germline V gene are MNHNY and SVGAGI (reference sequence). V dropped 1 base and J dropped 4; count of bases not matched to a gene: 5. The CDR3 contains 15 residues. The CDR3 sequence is CASSYWTGRGTEAFF. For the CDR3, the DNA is TGTGCCAGCAGTTACTGGACAGGGAGAGGCACTGAAGCTTTCTTT.

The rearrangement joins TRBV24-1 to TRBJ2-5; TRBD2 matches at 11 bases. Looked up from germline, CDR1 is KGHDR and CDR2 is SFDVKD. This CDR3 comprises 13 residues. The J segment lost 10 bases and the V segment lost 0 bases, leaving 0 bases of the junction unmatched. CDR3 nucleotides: TGTGCCACCAGTGATTTGACTAGCGGGGGCCAGTACTTC. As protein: CATSDLTSGGQYF.

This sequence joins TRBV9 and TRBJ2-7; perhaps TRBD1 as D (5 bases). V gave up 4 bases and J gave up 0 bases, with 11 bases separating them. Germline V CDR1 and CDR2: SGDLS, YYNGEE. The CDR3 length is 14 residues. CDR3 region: CASSPQTASYEQYF. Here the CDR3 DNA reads TGTGCCAGCAGCCCACAGACAGCCTCCTACGAGCAGTACTTC.